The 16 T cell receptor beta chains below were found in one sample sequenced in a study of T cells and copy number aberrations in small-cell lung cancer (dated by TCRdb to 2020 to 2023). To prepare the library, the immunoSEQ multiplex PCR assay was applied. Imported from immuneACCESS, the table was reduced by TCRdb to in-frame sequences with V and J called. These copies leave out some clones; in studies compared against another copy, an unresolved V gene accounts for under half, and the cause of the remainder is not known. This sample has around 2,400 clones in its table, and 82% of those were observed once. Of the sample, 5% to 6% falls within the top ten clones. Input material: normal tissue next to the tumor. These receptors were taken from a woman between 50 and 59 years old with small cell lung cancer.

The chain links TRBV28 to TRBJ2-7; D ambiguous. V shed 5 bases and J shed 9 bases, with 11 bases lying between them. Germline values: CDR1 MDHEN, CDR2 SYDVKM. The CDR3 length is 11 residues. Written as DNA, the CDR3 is TGTGCCAGCAGTCCCTCGTTGGGGCAGTACTTC. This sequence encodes CASSPSLGQYF.

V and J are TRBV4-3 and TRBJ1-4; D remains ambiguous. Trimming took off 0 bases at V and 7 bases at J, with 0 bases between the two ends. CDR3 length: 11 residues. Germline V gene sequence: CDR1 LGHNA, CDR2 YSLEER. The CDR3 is CASSQDEKLFF. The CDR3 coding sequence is TGCGCCAGCAGCCAAGATGAAAAACTGTTTTTT.

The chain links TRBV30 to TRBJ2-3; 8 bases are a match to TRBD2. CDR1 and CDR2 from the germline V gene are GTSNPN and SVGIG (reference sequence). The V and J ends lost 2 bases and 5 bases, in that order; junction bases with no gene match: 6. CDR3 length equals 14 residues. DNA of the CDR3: TGTGCCTGGAGTCACGGGGGGGCCGGAGATACGCAGTATTTT. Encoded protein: CAWSHGGAGDTQYF.

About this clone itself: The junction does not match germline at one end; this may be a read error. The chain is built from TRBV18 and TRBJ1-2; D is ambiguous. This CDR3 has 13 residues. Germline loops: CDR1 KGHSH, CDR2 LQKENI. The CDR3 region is CTSSPATVGGYTF. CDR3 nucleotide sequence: TGTACCAGCTCACCAGCGACGGTGGGGGGCTACACCTTC.

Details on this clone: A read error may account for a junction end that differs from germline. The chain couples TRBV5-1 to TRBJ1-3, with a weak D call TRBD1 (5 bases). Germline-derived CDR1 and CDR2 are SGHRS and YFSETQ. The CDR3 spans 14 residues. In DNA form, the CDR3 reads TGCACCAGCAGCTTAGGGACGAACGGAAACACCATATATTTT. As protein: CTSSLGTNGNTIYF. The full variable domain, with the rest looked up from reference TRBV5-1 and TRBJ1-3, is KAGVTQTPRYLIKTRGQQVTLSCSPISGHRSVSWYQQTPGQGLQFLFEYFSETQRNKGNFPGRFSGRQFSNSRSEMNVSTLELGDSALYLCTSSLGTNGNTIYFGEGSWLTVV.

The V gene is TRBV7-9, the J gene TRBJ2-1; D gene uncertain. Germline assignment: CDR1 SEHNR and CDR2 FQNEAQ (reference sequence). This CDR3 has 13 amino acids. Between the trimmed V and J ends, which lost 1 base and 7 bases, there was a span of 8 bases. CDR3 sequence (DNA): TGTGCCAGCAGCTTAGATGTTTCAAATGAGCAGTTCTTC. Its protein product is CASSLDVSNEQFF.

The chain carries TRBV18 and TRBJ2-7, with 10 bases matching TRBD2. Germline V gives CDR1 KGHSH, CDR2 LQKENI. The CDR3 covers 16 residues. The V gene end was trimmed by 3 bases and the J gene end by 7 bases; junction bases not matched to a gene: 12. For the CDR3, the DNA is TGTGCCAGCTCACCCTCCGCTAGCGGGAGCCTTTGGGAGCAGTACTTC. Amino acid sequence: CASSPSASGSLWEQYF.

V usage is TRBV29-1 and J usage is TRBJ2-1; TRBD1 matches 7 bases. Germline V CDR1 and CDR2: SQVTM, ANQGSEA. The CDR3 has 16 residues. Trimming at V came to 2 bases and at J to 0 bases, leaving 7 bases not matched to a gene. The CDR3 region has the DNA TGCAGCGTTGAACCGTCGGACAGGAGCTCCTACAATGAGCAGTTCTTC. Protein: CSVEPSDRSSYNEQFF.

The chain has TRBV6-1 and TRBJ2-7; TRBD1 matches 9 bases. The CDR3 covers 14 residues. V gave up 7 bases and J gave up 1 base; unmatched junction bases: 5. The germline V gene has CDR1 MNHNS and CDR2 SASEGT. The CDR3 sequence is CASIPGQGSYEQYF. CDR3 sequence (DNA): TGTGCCAGCATACCGGGACAGGGTTCCTACGAGCAGTACTTC.

The CDR3 protein is CASSQDYREWEKLFF. The CDR3 DNA follows: TGTGCCAGCAGCCAAGATTATCGAGAGTGGGAAAAACTGTTTTTT. The J gene is TRBJ1-4, the V gene TRBV4-2, with D unclear. CDR1 is LGHNA and CDR2 is YNFKEQ in the germline V gene. V lost 0 bases to trimming and J lost 8 bases, with 13 bases between them. The CDR3 is made up of 15 amino acids.

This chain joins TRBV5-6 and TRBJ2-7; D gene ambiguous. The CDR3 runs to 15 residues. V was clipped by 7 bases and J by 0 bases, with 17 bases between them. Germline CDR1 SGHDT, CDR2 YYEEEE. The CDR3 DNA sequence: TGTGCCAGCCACGGGCCCCTTACCGGCTCCTACGAGCAGTACTTC. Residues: CASHGPLTGSYEQYF.

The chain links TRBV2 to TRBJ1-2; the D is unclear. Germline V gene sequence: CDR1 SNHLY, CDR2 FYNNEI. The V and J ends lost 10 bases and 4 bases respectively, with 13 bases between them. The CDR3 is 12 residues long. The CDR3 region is CATLKEPYGYTF. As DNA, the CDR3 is TGTGCCACTTTAAAGGAGCCCTATGGCTACACCTTC.

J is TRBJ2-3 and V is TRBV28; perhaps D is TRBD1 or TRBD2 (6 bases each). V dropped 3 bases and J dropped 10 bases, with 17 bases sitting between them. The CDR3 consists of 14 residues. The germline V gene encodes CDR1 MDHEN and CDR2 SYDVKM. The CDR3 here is CASSLTGAQGAQYF. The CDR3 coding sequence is TGTGCCAGCAGTTTGACGGGGGCTCAAGGTGCGCAGTATTTT.

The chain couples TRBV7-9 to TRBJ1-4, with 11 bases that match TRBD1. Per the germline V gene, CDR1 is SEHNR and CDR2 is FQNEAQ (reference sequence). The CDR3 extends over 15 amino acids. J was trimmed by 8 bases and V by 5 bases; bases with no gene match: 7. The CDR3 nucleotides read TGTGCCAGCAGCCAAGGGACAGGGGGGTACGAAAAACTGTTTTTT. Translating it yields CASSQGTGGYEKLFF. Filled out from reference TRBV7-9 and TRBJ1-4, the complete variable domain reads DTGVSQNPRHKITKRGQNVTFRCDPISEHNRLYWYRQTLGQGPEFLTYFQNEAQLEKSRLLSDRFSAERPKGSFSTLEIQRTEQGDSAMYLCASSQGTGGYEKLFFGSGTQLSVL.

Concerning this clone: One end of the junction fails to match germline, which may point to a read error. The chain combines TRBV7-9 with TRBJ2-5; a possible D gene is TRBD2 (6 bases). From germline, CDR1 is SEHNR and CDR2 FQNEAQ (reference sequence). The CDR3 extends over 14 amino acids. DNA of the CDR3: TGTGCCAGCAGCTTAGCTGGGGGGAAAGAGACCCAATACTTC. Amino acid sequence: CASSLAGGKETQYF. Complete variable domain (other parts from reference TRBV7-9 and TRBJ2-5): DTGVSQNPRHKITKRGQNVTFRCDPISEHNRLYWYRQTLGQGPEFLTYFQNEAQLEKSRLLSDRFSAERPKGSFSTLEIQRTEQGDSAMYLCASSLAGGKETQYFGPGTRLLVL.

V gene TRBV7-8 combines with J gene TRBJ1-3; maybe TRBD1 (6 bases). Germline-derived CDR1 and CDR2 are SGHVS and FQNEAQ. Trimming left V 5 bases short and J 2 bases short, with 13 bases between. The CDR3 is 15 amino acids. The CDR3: CASSQTGIAGNTIYF. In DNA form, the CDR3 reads TGTGCCAGCAGCCAGACAGGTATCGCTGGAAACACCATATATTTT.